This T cell receptor (beta chain) was recorded in a study of radiotherapy plus CTLA-4 blockade in lung cancer (dated by TCRdb to 2016 to 2019). Regarding the research as a whole: Among the enrolled patients, about 19% had an objective response, and 31% reached disease control. Paper-wide results and their limitations: After treatment with radiotherapy and ipilimumab, TCR clones that came from tumors expanded in the peripheral blood. Early dynamic changes in blood T cell clones, together with increased serum interferon-beta after radiation, were reported as the strongest predictors of response.

To prepare the library, the immunoSEQ multiplex PCR assay was applied. Imported from immuneACCESS, the table was reduced by TCRdb to in-frame sequences with V and J called. These copies leave out some clones; in studies compared against another copy, an unresolved V gene accounts for under half, and the cause of the remainder is not known. The sample records about 76,000 clones, around 78% of which are singletons. The leading ten clones occupy 22% of the sample. The study tested focal radiation therapy combined with CTLA-4 blockade (ipilimumab) in patients with chemo-refractory metastatic non-small-cell lung cancer. Trimming costs V 4 bases and J 1 base, and their ends lie 12 bases apart. For CDR1 and CDR2, the germline V gene lists SGHRS and YFSETQ. Its CDR3 holds 15 amino acids, cysteine through phenylalanine. The retained sequence is limited to the CDR3, 45 bases, with the frame set at the first base.

Notes on this clone: Its binding antigen is unknown. No clone much larger than this one lies a single base away; base qualities are absent.

Here the chain combines TRBV5-1 and TRBJ1-5; the D gene is unclear. The sequencing here drew on peripheral blood, taken from a patient treated with radiotherapy plus ipilimumab. This clonotype originated in a human donor with non-small cell lung cancer whose response to radiotherapy plus ipilimumab could not be evaluated. Some clones in this sample may be carry-over from other donors' samples. CDR3 reads: CASSPWTGSNQPQHF. The DNA sequence is given as TGCGCCAGCAGCCCCTGGACGGGAAGCAATCAGCCCCAGCATTTT. When the CDR3 is completed using the reference TRBV5-1 and TRBJ1-5 genes on either side, the full variable domain is KAGVTQTPRYLIKTRGQQVTLSCSPISGHRSVSWYQQTPGQGLQFLFEYFSETQRNKGNFPGRFSGRQFSNSRSEMNVSTLELGDSALYLCASSPWTGSNQPQHFGDGTRLSIL.